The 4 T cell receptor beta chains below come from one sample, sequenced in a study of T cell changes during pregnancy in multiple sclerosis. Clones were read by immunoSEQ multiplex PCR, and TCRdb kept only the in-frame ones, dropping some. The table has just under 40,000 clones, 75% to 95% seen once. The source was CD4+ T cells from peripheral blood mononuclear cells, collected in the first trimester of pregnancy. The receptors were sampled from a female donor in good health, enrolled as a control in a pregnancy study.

This CDR3 is CASSLEGGNQPQHF. The CDR3, as DNA: TGTGCCAGCAGCTTGGAAGGAGGAAATCAGCCCCAGCATTTT. V is TRBV5-4 and J is TRBJ1-5; D is undetermined. The V end lost 0 bases, the J end lost 4 bases, and 8 bases lay between the germline ends. The CDR3 is 14 amino acids. Germline V gene lookup returns CDR1 SGHNT and CDR2 YYREEE (reference sequence).

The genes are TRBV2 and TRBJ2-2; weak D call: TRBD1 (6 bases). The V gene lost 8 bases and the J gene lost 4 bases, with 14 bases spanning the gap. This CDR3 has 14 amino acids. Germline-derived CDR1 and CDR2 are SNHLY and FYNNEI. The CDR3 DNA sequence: TGTGCCAGCCGACAAGTGGGGGCCACCGGGGAGCTGTTTTTT. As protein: CASRQVGATGELFF.

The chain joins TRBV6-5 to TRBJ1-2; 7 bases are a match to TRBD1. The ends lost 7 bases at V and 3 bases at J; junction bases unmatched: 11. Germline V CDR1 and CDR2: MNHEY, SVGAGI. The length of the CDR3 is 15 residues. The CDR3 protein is CASKSRGPRDYGYTF. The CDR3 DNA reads TGTGCCAGCAAGTCAAGGGGGCCACGGGACTATGGCTACACCTTC.

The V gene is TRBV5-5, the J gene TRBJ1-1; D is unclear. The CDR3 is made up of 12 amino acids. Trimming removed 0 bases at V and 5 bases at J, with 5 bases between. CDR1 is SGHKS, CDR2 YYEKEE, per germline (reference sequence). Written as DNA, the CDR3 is TGTGCCAGCAGCTTGGCCCGGACTGAAGCTTTCTTT. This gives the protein CASSLARTEAFF.